This T cell receptor (beta chain) came from a study of identical twins. Study-level points and caveats: It was cross-sectional statistical analysis, not following the same donors, that the conclusions relied on.

Germline CDR1 is MNHEY and CDR2 is SMNVEV (reference sequence). The CDR3 covers 14 residues. V shed 0 bases and J shed 4 bases, with 10 bases lying between them. Ten or more counts support this clonotype. Its antigen is as yet unknown. There were only healthy Caucasians among the donors. Template switching (which added a universal primer site) was used, and cDNA carried unique molecular identifiers. A single record per CDR3 protein comes from TCRdb applying MiXCR to the 5' RACE reads. The sample contains 240,000 or so distinct CDR3 sequences, approximately 7% of which appear only once. The same sample was also used in a study of yellow fever vaccine responses in identical twins.

Sequenced: memory (CD45RO+) T cells sorted from blood. The chain carries TRBV27 and TRBJ2-7; D call uncertain. This TCR was recovered from a woman aged 18-35 years in good health. The CDR3 sequence: CASSLSPNTYEQYF. CDR3 coding DNA: TGTGCCAGCAGTTTATCCCCCAATACTTACGAGCAGTACTTC.